This TCR beta chain derives from a study of T cell repertoires in cytomegalovirus infection. Study at large: Public TCR beta signature analysis indicated the presence of both CMV infection and matching HLA type.

TCRdb processed the reads anew with MiXCR; each CDR3 protein has one entry. Of under 200,000 distinct CDR3 sequences in the sample, less than 25% were seen once. In regard to this clonotype: Its antigen is unknown.

V lost 5 bases and J lost 4; bases outside the gene matches: 7. CDR1 and CDR2 from the germline V gene are MNHNS and SASEGT. The CDR3 has 15 residues. Study findings and constraints: There were HLA-C-restricted CMV-specific TCR beta clonotypes dominating the ex vivo response. Cumulative public TCR beta family frequency identified CMV carriers with the relevant HLA.

This sample comprised CD8+ T cells from cultured PBMCs, obtained from culture after CMV antigen stimulation. The TCR comes from a human donor in good health (CMV status not recorded). Some clones in this sample may be carry-over from other donors' samples. The chain couples TRBV6-1 to TRBJ1-2; 10 bases are a match to TRBD1. The DNA for the CDR3 is TGTGCCAGCAGTTACGGGACAGGGGCAGTCTATGGCTACACCTTC. Its protein product is CASSYGTGAVYGYTF.